This T cell receptor (beta chain) was profiled in a study of a mutant IDH1 vaccine in newly diagnosed glioma. Study overall: Treated patients comprised approximately 60% males and approximately 38% females, mean age roughly 43 years. Most had both radiotherapy and temozolomide beforehand; others had only one.

Method: immunoSEQ multiplex PCR; TCRdb's copy keeps in-frame clones and lacks some. Counted here are tens of thousands of clones, 70% to 85% occurring once; the ten biggest clones make up roughly 5.3%. The germline V gene has CDR1 GTSNPN and CDR2 SVGIG (reference sequence). Trimming removed 2 bases from V and 7 bases from J, with 8 bases in between. This CDR3 comprises 11 residues. Study findings and constraints: Pseudoprogression seemingly bore no relation to changes in top peripheral T cell clonotypes.

Sample time point: week 47, end of study. A single vaccine dose contained 300 ug of mutant IDH1 20-mer peptide, and topical imiquimod was used with it. This clone was seen a few times. Its antigen is not identified. The sequences come from PBMCs, collected from a glioma patient whose treatment included an IDH1 peptide vaccine. The chain links TRBV30 to TRBJ1-1; no clear D. This clonotype was sampled from a middle-aged man with glioma. The CDR3 region has the DNA TGTGCCTGGAGTTTAAGGGATGAAGCTTTCTTT. Encoded protein: CAWSLRDEAFF.